Sequencing of this T cell receptor (beta chain) was carried out in a study of blood T cell repertoires in COVID-19. In the study overall: Sources were T cells, B-cell-depleted T cells, or PBMCs; the material itself was cDNA or gDNA.

This table comes from immunoSEQ multiplex PCR, and its TCRdb copy is limited to in-frame clones, with some not included. Of about 440,000 clones in the sample, 88% were seen once. The V and J ends lost 4 bases and 6 bases, in that order; junction bases with no gene match: 11. Germline CDR1 reads MNHEY; CDR2 reads SMNVEV (reference sequence). CDR3 length equals 16 residues. This clonotype originated in a woman between 50 and 59 years old with COVID-19, enrolled during active disease. Sequenced: peripheral blood. This sequence joins TRBV27 and TRBJ2-5; 10 nucleotides agree with TRBD2. In nucleotides, the CDR3 is TGTGCCAGCAGTTCCCTCAGCGGGGGGGCCACGAAGACCCAGTACTTC. It codes for CASSSLSGGATKTQYF.